The 26 T cell receptor beta chains below all came from one sample that was sequenced in a study of T cell responses to AZD1222 COVID-19 vaccine (dated by TCRdb to the early 2020s). Libraries were prepared through the immunoSEQ multiplex PCR assay. In TCRdb, the immuneACCESS table is reduced to in-frame sequences with V and J assigned. These tables do not hold every clone; where another copy was compared, an unresolved V gene accounts for under half, and the others remain unexplained. The sample includes 150,000 to 200,000 clones, with 92% observed a single time. The ten largest account for around 1.3% of the sample. Interpreted using the paper, the time point label stands for: about 28 days (+/-7) after the second vaccine dose. The material sequenced was peripheral blood, taken 28 days after the second AZD1222 dose. All receptors come from an adult who received the AZD1222 COVID-19 vaccine.

This clone was observed a single time. CDR3 nucleotide sequence: TGTGCCAGCAGCTTAGATAGACAGGGGGCGGGCACTGAAGCTTTCTTT. It codes for CASSLDRQGAGTEAFF. This sequence joins TRBV7-6 and TRBJ1-1, with 10 bases identical to TRBD1. With 1 base clipped from V and 4 bases from J, the junction kept 6 bases outside the gene matches. CDR1 SGHVS and CDR2 FNYEAQ come from the germline V gene. The CDR3 spans 16 residues.

This clone was recorded only once. The gene calls are TRBV3-1 (or the pseudogene TRBV3-2) and TRBJ1-1; D perhaps matches TRBD1 (6 bases). Deletions cut 0 bases from V and 1 base from J, with 18 bases between. The CDR3 consists of 18 residues. Germline V gene data show CDR1 as LGHDT and CDR2 as YNNKEL (reference sequence). The CDR3 protein is CASSQEATADRKNTEAFF. The CDR3 DNA is TGTGCCAGCAGCCAAGAAGCGACAGCTGACAGGAAGAACACTGAAGCTTTCTTT.

The genes are TRBV6-6 and TRBJ1-1; the D is unclear. Looked up from germline, CDR1 is MNHNY and CDR2 is SVGAGI (reference sequence). The CDR3 has 13 residues. Trimming cost V 5 bases and J 3 bases, with 10 bases left between them. The CDR3 DNA sequence: TGTGCCAGCAGTCCCAGATGGGACACTGAAGCTTTCTTT. Translating gives CASSPRWDTEAFF.

The V gene is TRBV14, the J gene TRBJ1-1; TRBD1 might be the D (5 bases). Deletions cut 1 base from V and 2 bases from J, with 14 bases between. In germline, CDR1 is SGHDN, CDR2 FVKESK. CDR3 length: 16 amino acids. CDR3 nucleotide sequence: TGTGCCAGCAGCCAAGTGCGGCCAGGGAGTAACACTGAAGCTTTCTTT. The encoded protein is CASSQVRPGSNTEAFF.

J is TRBJ2-7 and V is TRBV10-3, with TRBD2 identical over 10 bases. Germline CDR1 reads ENHRY; CDR2 reads SYGVKD. The CDR3 loop spans 21 amino acids. Germline trimming cut 6 bases from V and 4 bases from J; bases unmatched to any gene: 27. The CDR3 region is CAISDPGPSSGGATREYEQYF. CDR3 nucleotides: TGTGCCATCAGCGACCCCGGACCATCTAGCGGGGGTGCTACACGGGAATACGAGCAGTACTTC.

The sample holds many counts of this clone. CDR3 bases: TGTGCCAGCAGTCTTTATAACTATGGCTACACCTTC. Residues: CASSLYNYGYTF. The V and J genes are TRBV28 and TRBJ1-2; no reliable D call. CDR3 length: 12 residues. From germline, CDR1 is MDHEN and CDR2 SYDVKM. Trimming cost V 5 bases and J 1 base, with 5 bases left between them.

The chain carries TRBV5-5 and TRBJ2-5; TRBD1 or TRBD2 may be the D gene (5 bases each). Germline CDR1 SGHKS, CDR2 YYEKEE (reference sequence). With 4 bases removed from V and 1 base from J, the gap between germline ends came to 14 bases. The length of the CDR3 is 15 residues. For the CDR3, the DNA is TGTGCCAGCAGCCCGAAGTTTGGGGGCCAAGAGACCCAGTACTTC. Translation gives CASSPKFGGQETQYF.

This clone appeared once. The chain has TRBV6-5 and TRBJ2-7; no reliable D call. The V gene lost 6 bases and the J gene lost 5 bases, with 17 bases spanning the gap. The germline V gene has CDR1 MNHEY and CDR2 SVGAGI. The CDR3 is made up of 14 amino acids. The CDR3 nucleotides read TGTGCCAGCAGACCCCCCGCAGGTGGGGACGAGCAGTACTTC. Encoded protein: CASRPPAGGDEQYF.

CDR3 sequence reads: CASNQGAGGRSEQFF. The CDR3 region has the DNA TGTGCCAGCAACCAGGGAGCGGGGGGGCGTAGTGAGCAGTTCTTC. V and J are TRBV7-6 and TRBJ2-1; TRBD2 matches at 10 bases. V shed 7 bases and J 9 bases; nucleotides not matched to a gene: 12. The CDR3 contains 15 residues. CDR1 and CDR2 (germline): SGHVS, FNYEAQ. The entire variable domain, with the rest obtained from reference TRBV7-6 and TRBJ2-1, is as follows: GAGVSQSPRYKVTKRGQDVALRCDPISGHVSLYWYRQALGQGPEFLTYFNYEAQQDKSGLPNDRFSAERPEGSISTLTIQRTEQRDSAMYRCASNQGAGGRSEQFFGPGTRLTVL.

V is TRBV19 and J is TRBJ1-2; D gene unclear. CDR3 length: 14 residues. The V and J ends lost 6 bases and 4 bases respectively, with 15 bases between them. Germline V gene lookup returns CDR1 LNHDA and CDR2 SQIVND (reference sequence). The DNA for the CDR3 is TGTGCCAGTAGCCCGGACGGGGTATTCTATGGCTACACCTTC. Translated, it gives CASSPDGVFYGYTF.

V gene TRBV27 combines with J gene TRBJ1-1, with D maybe TRBD1 (6 bases). The CDR3 is 12 residues long. The V end lost 3 bases, the J end lost 9 bases, and 11 bases lay between the germline ends. Germline values: CDR1 MNHEY, CDR2 SMNVEV (reference sequence). For the CDR3, the DNA is TGTGCCAGCAGTTTCGAGGGGGGTAAAGCTTTCTTT. Translating gives CASSFEGGKAFF.

The J gene is TRBJ1-6, the V gene TRBV18; a weak D match, TRBD1 (6 bases). The V gene lost 6 bases and the J gene lost 5 bases, with 11 bases spanning the gap. The CDR3 totals 14 residues. The V gene's germline CDR1 is KGHSH and CDR2 LQKENI. The CDR3 loop reads CASSNDRNNSPLHF. Here the CDR3 DNA reads TGTGCCAGCTCGAATGACAGGAATAATTCACCCCTCCACTTT.

This clone has just a few counts. This chain connects TRBV12-3 or TRBV12-4 to TRBJ1-1; 7 nucleotides align to TRBD1. The length of the CDR3 is 12 residues. V gave up 10 bases and J gave up 10 bases; unmatched junction bases: 12. The CDR3 DNA sequence: TGTGCCACCAGCGGGACAGCCGAGGGAGCTTTCTTT. Translated: CATSGTAEGAFF.

J is TRBJ1-4 and V is TRBV4-1; D not certain. This CDR3 contains 14 residues. Trimming shortened V by 1 base and J by 11 bases, and 14 bases separated the two germline ends. Looked up from germline, CDR1 is MGHRA and CDR2 is YSYEKL. The CDR3 protein is CASSQVNSPGKLFF. The CDR3 DNA is TGCGCCAGCAGCCAAGTGAACAGCCCGGGGAAACTGTTTTTT.

V and J are TRBV3-1 (or the pseudogene TRBV3-2) and TRBJ2-1, with TRBD1 as a possible D gene (5 bases). This CDR3 has 14 amino acids. V gave up 2 bases and J gave up 10 bases, with 15 bases separating them. The V gene's germline CDR1 is LGHDT and CDR2 YNNKEL (reference sequence). The CDR3 nucleotides read TGTGCCAGCAGCCAAATGGGGCGCCAGGTGGAGCAGTTCTTC. This codes for CASSQMGRQVEQFF.

CDR3 loop: CASSGLTSGSGTQYF. CDR3 in DNA: TGTGCCAGCAGTGGATTGACTAGCGGGAGTGGGACCCAGTACTTC. J is TRBJ2-5 and V is TRBV27; TRBD2 matches at 12 bases. With 5 bases clipped from V and 7 bases from J, the junction kept 8 bases outside the gene matches. Germline loops: CDR1 MNHEY, CDR2 SMNVEV (reference sequence). The CDR3 is made up of 15 amino acids.

This clone appeared a single time. J is TRBJ1-1 and V is TRBV25-1; 8 nucleotides match TRBD1. Trimming at V came to 9 bases and at J to 0 bases, leaving 3 bases not matched to a gene. Germline CDR1 and CDR2: MGHDK and SYGVNS. The length of the CDR3 is 13 residues. The DNA of the CDR3 is TGTGCCAGTCGACAGGGGATGAACACTGAAGCTTTCTTT. This translates into CASRQGMNTEAFF.

The CDR3, as DNA: TGTGCCAGCAGCTTCTATAGCGGATTCACAGATACGCAGTATTTT. This translates into CASSFYSGFTDTQYF. The chain employs TRBV7-3 and TRBJ2-3; a weak D match, TRBD2 (6 bases). CDR1 and CDR2 from the germline V gene are SGHTA and FQGTGA. Deletions cut 3 bases from V and 2 bases from J, with 12 bases between. This CDR3 has 15 residues.

Concerning this clone itself: The same CDR3 can be traced to other DNA sequences in this sample. The genes are TRBV6-5 and TRBJ2-5, with TRBD1 matching 7 bases. The germline V gene encodes CDR1 MNHEY and CDR2 SVGAGI. There are 13 residues in the CDR3. V shed 7 bases, J shed 5 bases, and the junction held 7 bases outside the gene matches. CDR3 residues: CASTGQVQETQYF. The DNA for the CDR3 is TGTGCCAGCACCGGACAGGTCCAGGAGACCCAGTACTTC.

The chain combines TRBV7-2 with TRBJ2-3; 9 nucleotides line up with TRBD1. V lost 1 base to trimming and J lost 0 bases; unmatched junction nucleotides: 5. This CDR3 contains 17 residues. Germline V lookup: CDR1 SGHTA, CDR2 FQGNSA. The CDR3 bases are TGTGCCAGCAGCTTAGACAGGGGGCGGAGTAGCACAGATACGCAGTATTTT. Translating gives CASSLDRGRSSTDTQYF.

The J gene is TRBJ1-5, the V gene TRBV4-3, with D uncertain. This CDR3 spans 15 amino acids. From germline, CDR1 is LGHNA and CDR2 YSLEER. V was trimmed by 0 bases and J by 4 bases, leaving 10 bases between them. CDR3 region: CASSQDLMENQPQHF. The CDR3 nucleotides are TGCGCCAGCAGCCAAGATTTAATGGAGAATCAGCCCCAGCATTTT.

With respect to this clone: At the DNA level, this CDR3 is encoded by other sequences in the same sample as well. The chain couples TRBV30 to TRBJ1-1, with 9 bases matching TRBD1. Germline V gene data show CDR1 as GTSNPN and CDR2 as SVGIG (reference sequence). CDR3 length: 17 amino acids. Trimming cost V 3 bases and J 1 base; bases outside gene matches: 12. The CDR3 region has the DNA TGTGCCTGGAGCGGCGCAGGACAGGGGCTTAGGAACACTGAAGCTTTCTTT. It translates to CAWSGAGQGLRNTEAFF.

The rearrangement links TRBV12-5 to TRBJ1-1; 10 nucleotides line up with TRBD1. From germline, CDR1 is LGHNT and CDR2 FRNRAP. The CDR3 sequence is 16 residues long. V dropped 6 bases and J dropped 1; count of bases not matched to a gene: 8. CDR3 coding DNA: TGTGCTAGTGGCTCTGGGACAGGGGCCACGAACACTGAAGCTTTCTTT. As protein: CASGSGTGATNTEAFF.

This clone was seen once. The V call is TRBV7-8, the J call TRBJ2-1; D not certain. Germline CDR1 SGHVS, CDR2 FQNEAQ. V gave up 8 bases and J gave up 6 bases, with 11 bases separating them. The CDR3 consists of 12 residues. CDR3 protein: CASRLWSNEQFF. The CDR3 region has the DNA TGTGCCAGCCGCCTATGGAGCAATGAGCAGTTCTTC.

The chain couples TRBV18 to TRBJ1-5; 10 positions agree with TRBD1. CDR3 length equals 15 residues. V lost 3 bases, J lost 4 bases, and 3 bases stayed unmatched. From germline, CDR1 is KGHSH and CDR2 LQKENI. Here the CDR3 reads CASSPGTGVNQPQHF. The CDR3 nucleotides are TGTGCCAGCTCACCCGGGACAGGGGTGAATCAGCCCCAGCATTTT.

The gene calls are TRBV24-1 and TRBJ1-5; the D is unclear. The germline V and J ends were trimmed by 0 bases and 2 bases, with 7 bases remaining between them. CDR3 size: 15 residues. Germline CDR1 and CDR2: KGHDR and SFDVKD. CDR3 bases: TGTGCCACCAGTGATTTGGGTCCGGGCAATCAGCCCCAGCATTTT. This sequence encodes CATSDLGPGNQPQHF.